A single T cell receptor (beta chain) is shown here with its context. This entry is derived from a study of human T cells and chemical hapten exposure. Germline lookup yields CDR1 MNHEY and CDR2 SVGAGI. This CDR3 has 14 residues. Trimming stripped 8 bases from V and 8 bases from J, with 19 bases between. Single cDNA molecules in the library carried unique molecular identifiers attached during preparation. TCRdb processed the RACE reads anew with MiXCR; each CDR3 protein has one entry. The table lists 250,000 or so distinct CDR3 sequences, almost 8% of them singletons. As to time point: pre-sensitization, week 0. Treatment meaning: therapeutic diphenylcyclopropenone sensitization with weekly scalp DPC. Donation of samples came from alopecia patients who were 18 to 70 years old and suitable for DPC.

The sample in question was whole blood, obtained in connection with sensitization to the hapten diphenylcyclopropenone (DPC). This clonotype was sampled from a man aged 18 to 35 with alopecia areata. Some clones in this sample may be carry-over from other donors' samples. The rearrangement uses TRBV6-5 and TRBJ2-1; D is tentatively TRBD1 or TRBD2 (7 bases each). The CDR3: CASGWEGAGDEQFF. In DNA, the CDR3 is TGTGCCAGCGGATGGGAGGGGGCAGGAGATGAGCAGTTCTTC.